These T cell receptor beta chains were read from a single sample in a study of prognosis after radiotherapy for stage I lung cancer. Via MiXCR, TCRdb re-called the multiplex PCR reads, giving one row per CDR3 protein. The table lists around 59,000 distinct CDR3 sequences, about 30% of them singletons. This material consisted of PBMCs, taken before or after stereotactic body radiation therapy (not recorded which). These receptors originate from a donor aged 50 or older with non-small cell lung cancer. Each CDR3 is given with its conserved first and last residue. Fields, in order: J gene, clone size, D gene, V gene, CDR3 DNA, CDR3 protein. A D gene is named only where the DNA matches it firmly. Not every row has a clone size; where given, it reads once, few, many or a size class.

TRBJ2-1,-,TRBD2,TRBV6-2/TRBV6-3,TGTGCCAGCAGTCAATACTCGGGGGGCTACAATGAGCAGTTCTTC,CASSQYSGGYNEQFF
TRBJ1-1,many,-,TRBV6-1,TGTGCCAGCAGTGAAGCGGGGTCGAGGGCTGAAGCTTTCTTT,CASSEAGSRAEAFF
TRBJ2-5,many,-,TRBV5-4,TGTGCCAGCAGCGTCCGGGGTGCGGGGGAGACCCAGTACTTC,CASSVRGAGETQYF
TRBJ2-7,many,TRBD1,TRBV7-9,TGTGCCAGCAGCTCGGGACAGGGAGGAAACGAGCAGTACTTC,CASSSGQGGNEQYF
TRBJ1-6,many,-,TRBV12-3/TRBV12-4,TGTGCCAGCAGTCCATCAGGGTTGGACTCACCCCTCCACTTT,CASSPSGLDSPLHF
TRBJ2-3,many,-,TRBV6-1,TGTGCCAGTTCGGACAGGACTAGACGAGACAGCACAGATACGCAGTATTTT,CASSDRTRRDSTDTQYF
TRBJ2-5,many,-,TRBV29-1,TGCAGCGTTGAAGCCCCCGCCGGGGAGACCCAGTACTTC,CSVEAPAGETQYF
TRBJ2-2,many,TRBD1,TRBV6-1,TGTGCCAGCAGTACCGGGACAGGAGGCACCGGGGAGCTGTTTTTT,CASSTGTGGTGELFF
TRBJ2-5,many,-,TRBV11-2,TGTGCCAGCAGCGAAAACGTCGGAGTAGGACGGGGCCCGAGTGAGACCCAGTACTTC,CASSENVGVGRGPSETQYF
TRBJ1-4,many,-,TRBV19,TGTGCCACGAAATTTCCAGGGGAATGGGGAGAAAAACTGTTTTTT,CATKFPGEWGEKLFF
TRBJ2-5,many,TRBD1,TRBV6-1,TGTGCCAGCAGTCTGCGGACAGGGGGCTCGTTGGAGACCCAGTACTTC,CASSLRTGGSLETQYF
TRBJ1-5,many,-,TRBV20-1,TGCAGTGCTCTCCGGGACAGCAATCAGCCCCAGCATTTT,CSALRDSNQPQHF